This TCR beta chain was captured by sequencing in a study of human T cells and chemical hapten exposure (dated by TCRdb to the early 2020s). For the wider study: For sensitization, 2% DPC in acetone was applied to a 2 cm by 2 cm area of upper inner arm skin. Patients additionally received weekly therapeutic DPC doses to the scalp throughout the roughly 25-week study period. Patch testing was performed on the upper back with Finn chambers containing 0.01% DPC, and the patch tests were scored after 6 days according to International Contact Dermatitis Research Group standards. Alopecia areata with under or over 50% scalp involvement, alopecia totalis and alopecia universalis were represented in the patient cohort, which was mostly female. Libraries were combined into a pool for sequencing, and differences in TCR yield between samples came mainly from small differences in library volumes within the pool. In alopecia patients, the study followed how the peripheral blood TCR repertoire changed in vivo over primary and secondary sensitization to diphenylcyclopropenone (DPC), a hapten. Blood samples were taken from patients before sensitization (week 0) and at 2, 6 and about 24 weeks after DPC sensitization. About 29 alopecia patients gave blood for TCR sequencing at one to four time points (pre-sensitization, 2, 6 and 24 weeks). Beyond this particular receptor, the publication reports: Because all patients had alopecia, a presumed autoimmune disease, the immune response of the patients might differ from that of healthy individuals. The number of PT1 expanded TCRs positively correlated with patch test score, significant at thresholds 8, 16 and 32 but not 4. Compared with pre-sensitization or healthy control sets, expanded TCRs formed significantly more large CDR3 similarity clusters, which is consistent with antigen-driven responses. Repeated subsampling changed both the strength of the expansion versus patch-test correlation and the threshold at which the correlation became significant. DPC sensitization did not change the number of TCRs with a frequency above 1 in 1000, and there was no evidence of changes in global repertoire structure.

A few counts support this clonotype. Its binding antigen is unknown. Base-call qualities are not available, and no considerably larger clone is one nucleotide away. According to the study, the label for this sample's time point signals: patch test 1, 2 weeks after DPC sensitization. The meaning of the sample's treatment or condition label: therapeutic diphenylcyclopropenone sensitization with weekly scalp DPC. At each patch-test visit, blood was drawn before the patch test was applied. Eligible patients were aged 18 to 70, diagnosed with alopecia, deemed suitable for DPC therapy, and excluded if pregnant. Total RNA was extracted from unfractionated whole blood that had been collected in Tempus Blood RNA tubes. Library prep was done by RACE. Sequencing used a NextSeq 500. During library preparation, unique molecular identifiers were attached to individual cDNA molecules so that TCRs could be counted in a quantitative, reproducible way. For every blood RNA sample, sequencing covered both the TCR alpha and TCR beta chains. In the authors' own workflow: A median of approximately 100,000 TCRs per sample was observed, with a range of about 23,224 to 690,600. The Decombinator software suite was used to annotate the V, J and CDR3 of the TCR reads. To make PS versus PT1 abundance plots, every sample was subsampled to the same number of TCRs (28,000). TCRs were defined as expanded if absent before sensitization and observed at least eight times at the 2-week time point. In-frame beta chains were kept once TCRdb had trimmed the public reads at Q25 with fastp and called clones with MiXCR. Rows with a matching CDR3 protein are joined into one entry that keeps the most common DNA and genes. It is TCRdb's table, rather than the study itself, that gives the V and J calls and clone size. This sample comprises fewer than 150,000 distinct CDR3 sequences, roughly an eighth of them detected only once. The top ten clones comprise 0.8% to 1% of the sample.

The germline V gene encodes CDR1 SGHAT and CDR2 FQNNGV. Reading from cysteine to phenylalanine, the CDR3 counts 16 amino acids. Only the CDR3 portion is preserved as DNA: 48 bases, with reading frame beginning at the first base. Cut back by 0 bases and 5 bases, the V and J ends lie 15 bases apart. This receptor was taken from a man younger than 30 with alopecia areata. Some clones in this sample may be carry-over from other donors' samples. Sequences were derived from whole blood, sampled in connection with sensitization to the hapten diphenylcyclopropenone (DPC). The chain uses TRBV11-2 and TRBJ2-3; D gene: possibly TRBD2, on 6 matching bases. CDR3 loop: CASSLDLEGSRDTQYF. The DNA sequence is as follows: TGTGCCAGCAGCTTAGACCTGGAGGGGAGTAGAGATACGCAGTATTTT.